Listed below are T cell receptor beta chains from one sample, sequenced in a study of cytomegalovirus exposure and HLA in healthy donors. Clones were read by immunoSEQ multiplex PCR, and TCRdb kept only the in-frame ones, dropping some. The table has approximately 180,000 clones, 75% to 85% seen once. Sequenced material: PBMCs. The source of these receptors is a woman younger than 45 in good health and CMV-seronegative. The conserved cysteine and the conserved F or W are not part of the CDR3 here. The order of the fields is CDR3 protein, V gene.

cdr3_aa: ASSFGTALSLEQY
v_call: TRBV7-2

cdr3_aa: ASSYRTGGWYEQY
v_call: TRBV6-5

cdr3_aa: ASSVGGTVPLYGYT
v_call: TRBV9

cdr3_aa: ASSLGPGFPYEQY
v_call: TRBV11-2

cdr3_aa: TSSLYTFLSSGGGNQPQH
v_call: TRBV1

cdr3_aa: ASSLYPGGRYGYT
v_call: TRBV27

cdr3_aa: ASSYATGGGETQY
v_call: TRBV6-5

cdr3_aa: ASSSDGSGTHEQY
v_call: TRBV5-4

cdr3_aa: ASSLFEGDQPQH
v_call: TRBV7-8

cdr3_aa: ASSQDSRVDQPQH
v_call: TRBV4-1

cdr3_aa: ASSQGRTEAYGKLF
v_call: TRBV4-3

cdr3_aa: ASSEGAGGYNEQF
v_call: TRBV4-3

cdr3_aa: ASRFGQGPRTDTQY
v_call: TRBV6-6

cdr3_aa: ASSGQGAGETQY
v_call: TRBV5-1

cdr3_aa: ASSARDTEETQY
v_call: TRBV9

cdr3_aa: SVGPIRRPSGRASSYNEQF
v_call: TRBV29-1

cdr3_aa: AWSVLSGRRAGSRLAKNIQY
v_call: TRBV30

cdr3_aa: SSSPMRPSGGISTDTQY
v_call: TRBV7-9

cdr3_aa: ASSPGLAEYNEQF
v_call: TRBV11-2

cdr3_aa: ASSRDKKLF
v_call: TRBV6-1

cdr3_aa: ASRPTWGNTIY
v_call: TRBV27

cdr3_aa: ASSLAGQGSESPLH
v_call: TRBV5-1

cdr3_aa: ASSIGLAGGTDTQY
v_call: TRBV19

cdr3_aa: ASSLGQGEGGYT
v_call: TRBV27

cdr3_aa: ASSPRQGHIEAF
v_call: TRBV18

cdr3_aa: ASSEGGEQY
v_call: TRBV18

cdr3_aa: ASSFGQGIGQPQH
v_call: TRBV5-8

cdr3_aa: ASSPGAGGQLIYEQY
v_call: TRBV28

cdr3_aa: ASSSQVGTGAMNTEAF
v_call: TRBV7-9

cdr3_aa: ASSLWAGDYNEQF
v_call: TRBV28

cdr3_aa: ASSFLQGLGYGYT
v_call: TRBV7-9